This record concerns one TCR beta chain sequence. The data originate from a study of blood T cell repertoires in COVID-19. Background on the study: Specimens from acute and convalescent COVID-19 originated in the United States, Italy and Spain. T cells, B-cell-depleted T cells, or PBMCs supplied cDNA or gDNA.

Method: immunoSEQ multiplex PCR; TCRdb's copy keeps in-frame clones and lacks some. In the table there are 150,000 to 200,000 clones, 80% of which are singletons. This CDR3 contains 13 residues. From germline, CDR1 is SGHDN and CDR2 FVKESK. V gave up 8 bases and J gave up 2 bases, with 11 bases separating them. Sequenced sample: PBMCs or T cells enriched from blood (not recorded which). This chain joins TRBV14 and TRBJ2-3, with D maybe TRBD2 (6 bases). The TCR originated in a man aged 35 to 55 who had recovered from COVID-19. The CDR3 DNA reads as TGTGCCAGCGGGGGGTATCTCACAGATACGCAGTATTTT. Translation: CASGGYLTDTQYF.